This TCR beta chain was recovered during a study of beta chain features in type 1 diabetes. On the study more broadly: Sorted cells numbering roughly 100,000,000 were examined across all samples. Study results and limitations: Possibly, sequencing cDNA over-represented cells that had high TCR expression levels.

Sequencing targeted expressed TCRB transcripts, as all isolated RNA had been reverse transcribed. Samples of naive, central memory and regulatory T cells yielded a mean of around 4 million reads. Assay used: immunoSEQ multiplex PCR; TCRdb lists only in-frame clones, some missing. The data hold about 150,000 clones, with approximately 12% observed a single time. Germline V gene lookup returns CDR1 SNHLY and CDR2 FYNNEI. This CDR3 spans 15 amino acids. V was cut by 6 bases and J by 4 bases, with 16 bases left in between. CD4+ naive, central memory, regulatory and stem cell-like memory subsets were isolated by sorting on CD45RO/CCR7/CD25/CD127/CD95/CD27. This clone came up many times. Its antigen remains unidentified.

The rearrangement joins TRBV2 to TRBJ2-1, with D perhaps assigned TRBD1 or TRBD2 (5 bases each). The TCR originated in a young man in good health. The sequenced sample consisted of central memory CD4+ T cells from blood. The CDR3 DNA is TGTGCCAGCAGGTTTACTAGTGGGGCTTACAATGAGCAGTTCTTC. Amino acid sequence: CASRFTSGAYNEQFF.